These 27 T cell receptor beta chains were all obtained from the same sample, sequenced in a study of blood T cell repertoires in COVID-19. Clones were read by immunoSEQ multiplex PCR, and TCRdb kept only the in-frame ones, dropping some. The sample includes approximately 290,000 clones, about 89% of them seen just once. The sequenced sample was peripheral blood. These receptors were obtained from a woman in her 30s with COVID-19, enrolled during active disease.

Only a few counts were recorded for this clone. This rearrangement joins TRBV5-4 to TRBJ2-7; tentative D call: TRBD1 (5 bases). Germline V gene sequence: CDR1 SGHNT, CDR2 YYREEE (reference sequence). The CDR3 runs 13 residues. The germline V and J ends were trimmed by 2 bases and 5 bases, with 11 bases remaining between them. The CDR3: CASSFKGLDEQYF. The CDR3 nucleotides read TGTGCCAGCAGCTTCAAGGGGCTCGACGAGCAGTACTTC. Looking up the rest from reference TRBV5-4 and TRBJ2-7 gives the full variable domain: ETGVTQSPTHLIKTRGQQVTLRCSSQSGHNTVSWYQQALGQGPQFIFQYYREEENGRGNFPPRFSGLQFPNYSSELNVNALELDDSALYLCASSFKGLDEQYFGPGTRLTVT.

The chain links TRBV30 to TRBJ1-5; the D gene is possibly TRBD1 (5 bases). Germline V CDR1 and CDR2: GTSNPN, SVGIG (reference sequence). Trimming shortened V by 2 bases and J by 9 bases, and 17 bases separated the two germline ends. The length of the CDR3 is 14 residues. The CDR3 region has the DNA TGTGCCTGGAGTCTGACAGACGCCCCTACGCCCCAGCATTTT. Amino acids: CAWSLTDAPTPQHF.

This clone showed up just once. V gene TRBV19 combines with J gene TRBJ2-6; D gene ambiguous. CDR1 LNHDA and CDR2 SQIVND come from the germline V gene (reference sequence). The V and J ends lost 5 bases and 1 base respectively, with 6 bases between them. The CDR3 is 14 amino acids. The CDR3 reads CASSYRSGANVLTF. DNA for the CDR3: TGTGCCAGTAGTTATCGGTCTGGGGCCAACGTCCTGACTTTC. Complete variable domain (other parts from reference TRBV19 and TRBJ2-6): DGGITQSPKYLFRKEGQNVTLSCEQNLNHDAMYWYRQDPGQGLRLIYYSQIVNDFQKGDIAEGYSVSREKKESFPLTVTSAQKNPTAFYLCASSYRSGANVLTFGAGSRLTVL.

The genes are TRBV2 and TRBJ1-1, with D maybe TRBD1 (6 bases). The CDR3 runs 13 residues. V lost 7 bases to trimming and J lost 10 bases, with 19 bases between them. The germline V gene encodes CDR1 SNHLY and CDR2 FYNNEI. The CDR3 coding sequence is TGTGCCAGCACAGGGGTTTCAATAGTGGGAGCTTTCTTT. This translates into CASTGVSIVGAFF.

The chain is built from TRBV28 and TRBJ2-2; 10 bases are a match to TRBD1. This CDR3 is 17 amino acids long. Germline values: CDR1 MDHEN, CDR2 SYDVKM. Trimming at V came to 6 bases and at J to 6 bases, leaving 13 bases not matched to a gene. The DNA of the CDR3 is TGTGCCAGCAGCCGAATACCGGGACAGGGGAGGGCCGGGGAGCTGTTTTTT. Its translation: CASSRIPGQGRAGELFF.

The rearrangement links TRBV30 to TRBJ2-1; possibly TRBD2 for D (5 bases). Germline V CDR1 and CDR2: GTSNPN, SVGIG (reference sequence). This CDR3 is built from 13 residues. Trimming removed 5 bases at V and 6 bases at J, with 14 bases between. The CDR3 sequence: CAWDLTRGNEQFF. The CDR3 DNA follows: TGTGCCTGGGACTTAACTAGAGGCAATGAGCAGTTCTTC.

The genes are TRBV7-9 and TRBJ2-5; TRBD2 agrees at 11 bases. The V and J ends lost 4 bases and 5 bases, in that order; junction bases with no gene match: 6. Germline CDR1 and CDR2: SEHNR and FQNEAQ (reference sequence). The CDR3 is made up of 15 amino acids. DNA for the CDR3: TGTGCCAGCAGCTCTACTAGCGGGAGTGGGGAGACCCAGTACTTC. As protein: CASSSTSGSGETQYF.

The J gene is TRBJ1-1, the V gene TRBV3-1 (or the pseudogene TRBV3-2), with D unresolved. Trimming cost V 4 bases and J 5 bases, with 11 bases left between them. Germline CDR1 is LGHDT and CDR2 is YNNKEL (reference sequence). The CDR3 contains 13 residues. The CDR3 loop reads CASSRTEGTEAFF. As DNA, the CDR3 is TGTGCCAGCAGCCGTACAGAGGGAACTGAAGCTTTCTTT.

The chain employs TRBV30 and TRBJ2-1; 8 positions agree with TRBD1. The CDR3 is 17 amino acids. CDR1 and CDR2 from the germline V gene are GTSNPN and SVGIG (reference sequence). V gave up 4 bases and J gave up 2 bases; unmatched junction bases: 13. The CDR3 sequence: CAWTPRGPSITYNEQFF. DNA of the CDR3: TGTGCCTGGACCCCCAGGGGGCCCTCAATCACCTACAATGAGCAGTTCTTC.

V is TRBV29-1 and J is TRBJ1-2, with TRBD1 matching over 10 bases. V lost 3 bases to trimming and J lost 3 bases; unmatched junction nucleotides: 4. Germline CDR1 and CDR2: SQVTM and ANQGSEA. The CDR3 extends over 14 amino acids. CDR3 in amino acids: CSVDGDRGDYGYTF. As DNA, the CDR3 is TGCAGCGTTGATGGGGACAGGGGCGACTATGGCTACACCTTC. The full variable domain, rest sourced from reference TRBV29-1 and TRBJ1-2, is SAVISQKPSRDICQRGTSLTIQCQVDSQVTMMFWYRQQPGQSLTLIATANQGSEATYESGFVIDKFPISRPNLTFSTLTVSNMSPEDSSIYLCSVDGDRGDYGYTFGSGTRLTVV.

This CDR3 is CASSIRGSHNEQFF. CDR3 coding DNA: TGTGCCAGTAGTATTCGGGGGTCGCACAATGAGCAGTTCTTC. This sequence joins TRBV19 and TRBJ2-1, with D possibly matching TRBD2 (6 bases). Trimming removed 3 bases at V and 5 bases at J, with 11 bases between. This CDR3 has 14 residues. Germline lookup yields CDR1 LNHDA and CDR2 SQIVND (reference sequence).

This clone has a single count. The chain recombines TRBV3-1 (or the pseudogene TRBV3-2) with TRBJ1-5; D is unclear. Germline CDR1 LGHDT, CDR2 YNNKEL (reference sequence). This CDR3 region has 14 residues. Between the trimmed V and J ends, which lost 1 base and 6 bases, there was a span of 10 bases. CDR3 DNA: TGTGCCAGCAGCCAAGGTCGAGGGCGTCAGCCCCAGCATTTT. Protein product: CASSQGRGRQPQHF.

CDR3 sequence: CAGGGTGGRQPQHF. Written as DNA, the CDR3 is TGTGCCGGCGGCGGGACAGGGGGCCGTCAGCCCCAGCATTTT. The rearrangement joins TRBV30 to TRBJ1-5, with 12 bases lining up with TRBD1. Germline V CDR1 and CDR2: GTSNPN, SVGIG (reference sequence). J lost 6 bases, V lost 8 bases, and 8 bases had no gene match. The CDR3 is 14 amino acids.

The gene calls are TRBV11-2 and TRBJ2-3; the match to TRBD1 covers 7 bases. Germline-derived CDR1 and CDR2 are SGHAT and FQNNGV. After removal of 3 bases from V and 1 base from J, the junction contained 7 bases not matched to a gene. The CDR3 totals 16 residues. The CDR3 loop is CASSFQGVRGTDTQYF. CDR3 bases: TGTGCCAGCAGCTTCCAGGGGGTACGGGGCACAGATACGCAGTATTTT. The complete variable domain, with remaining parts taken from reference TRBV11-2 and TRBJ2-3, reads EAGVAQSPRYKIIEKRQSVAFWCNPISGHATLYWYQQILGQGPKLLIQFQNNGVVDDSQLPKDRFSAERLKGVDSTLKIQPAKLEDSAVYLCASSFQGVRGTDTQYFGPGTRLTVL.

The V and J genes are TRBV5-1 and TRBJ1-5; D unclear. The CDR3 length is 13 residues. CDR1 and CDR2 (germline): SGHRS, YFSETQ. The V and J ends lost 4 bases and 5 bases respectively, with 10 bases between them. The CDR3 is CASSQHGDQPQHF. Written as DNA, the CDR3 is TGCGCCAGCAGCCAGCACGGGGATCAGCCCCAGCATTTT.

The rearrangement links TRBV19 to TRBJ1-1; 9 nucleotides match TRBD1. This CDR3 has 17 amino acids. The germline V gene encodes CDR1 LNHDA and CDR2 SQIVND (reference sequence). Trimming at V came to 7 bases and at J to 2 bases, leaving 14 bases not matched to a gene. As DNA, the CDR3 is TGTGCCAGTACCACAGGGGGCCCTACATTCTTTAACACTGAAGCTTTCTTT. Translating it yields CASTTGGPTFFNTEAFF. Full variable domain (remainder filled in from reference TRBV19 and TRBJ1-1): DGGITQSPKYLFRKEGQNVTLSCEQNLNHDAMYWYRQDPGQGLRLIYYSQIVNDFQKGDIAEGYSVSREKKESFPLTVTSAQKNPTAFYLCASTTGGPTFFNTEAFFGQGTRLTVV.

The chain has TRBV7-8 and TRBJ2-1, with D perhaps TRBD1 (6 bases). This CDR3 contains 15 residues. Trimming stripped 5 bases from V and 8 bases from J, with 19 bases between. Germline-derived CDR1 and CDR2 are SGHVS and FQNEAQ. The CDR3 DNA is TGTGCCAGCAGCACCCAGGGGCAGGGAAGGGATGAGCAGTTCTTC. This codes for CASSTQGQGRDEQFF.

The V gene is TRBV6-5, the J gene TRBJ1-6, with unresolved D. Germline CDR1 MNHEY, CDR2 SVGAGI. The CDR3 covers 13 residues. V dropped 10 bases and J dropped 8 bases, with 15 bases sitting between them. Written as DNA, the CDR3 is TGTGCCACCGGCGGCGAGGGCCATTCACCCCTCCACTTT. Translation: CATGGEGHSPLHF.

The gene calls are TRBV18 and TRBJ2-1; a possible D gene is TRBD1 (6 bases). Germline loops: CDR1 KGHSH, CDR2 LQKENI. Trimming removed 6 bases at V and 7 bases at J, with 19 bases between. The CDR3 consists of 15 residues. The CDR3 here is CASSTVPRGGNEQFF. DNA of the CDR3: TGTGCCAGCTCCACAGTACCCAGGGGCGGGAATGAGCAGTTCTTC.

This clone was found a few times. The chain has TRBV5-1 and TRBJ2-5, with 9 bases fitting TRBD2. The CDR3 is 15 residues long. The V gene end was trimmed by 4 bases and the J gene end by 5 bases; junction bases not matched to a gene: 9. CDR1 and CDR2 (germline): SGHRS, YFSETQ. CDR3 in DNA: TGCGCCAGCAGCACGGATCTAGCGGGAAGGGAGACCCAGTACTTC. Translating it yields CASSTDLAGRETQYF.

The chain links TRBV5-1 to TRBJ1-5, with 7 nucleotides matching TRBD1. The CDR3 loop spans 14 amino acids. Trimming removed 0 bases from V and 5 bases from J; junction bases left unmatched: 2. CDR1 and CDR2 (germline): SGHRS, YFSETQ. The CDR3 nucleotides are TGCGCCAGCAGCTTGGAAGGGGGCTATCAGCCCCAGCATTTT. It translates to CASSLEGGYQPQHF.

The chain links TRBV7-9 to TRBJ1-1; tentative D call: TRBD1 (5 bases). The germline gives CDR1 SEHNR, CDR2 FQNEAQ (reference sequence). V was shortened by 3 bases and J by 1 base, with 9 bases between the two germline ends. The CDR3 covers 14 residues. CDR3 sequence (DNA): TGTGCCAGCAGCTTTGGGGCAGGGAACACTGAAGCTTTCTTT. Amino acids: CASSFGAGNTEAFF.

The J gene is TRBJ1-2, the V gene TRBV5-1; 10 nucleotides align to TRBD1. The germline V gene has CDR1 SGHRS and CDR2 YFSETQ. The V segment lost 0 bases and the J segment 7 bases; nucleotides outside the gene matches: 9. The CDR3 runs 16 residues. CDR3 DNA: TGCGCCAGCAGCTTGGACGGACAGGGGGGAGATCGTGGCTACACCTTC. It is translated as CASSLDGQGGDRGYTF.

This chain connects TRBV24-1 to TRBJ2-1, with TRBD2 matching 7 bases. The germline V gene has CDR1 KGHDR and CDR2 SFDVKD. The CDR3 has 14 amino acids. After removal of 5 bases from V and 8 bases from J, the junction contained 8 bases not matched to a gene. The CDR3 here is CATSVGGRSDEQFF. The CDR3 DNA sequence: TGTGCCACCAGTGTAGGCGGGAGATCCGATGAGCAGTTCTTC.

V is TRBV4-1 and J is TRBJ2-7; no firm D call. The V gene lost 0 bases and the J gene lost 2 bases, with 5 bases spanning the gap. The CDR3 has 13 amino acids. Germline-derived CDR1 and CDR2 are MGHRA and YSYEKL. Written as DNA, the CDR3 is TGCGCCAGCAGCCAAGAACAGCCCTACGAGCAGTACTTC. Translated: CASSQEQPYEQYF.

This chain joins TRBV15 and TRBJ1-2; D perhaps matches TRBD1 (6 bases). The V and J ends lost 0 bases and 2 bases respectively, with 19 bases between them. Looked up from germline, CDR1 is LNHNV and CDR2 is YYDKDF (reference sequence). The CDR3 has 18 amino acids. This chain's CDR3 is CATSRDLPRTASNYGYTF. The CDR3 bases are TGTGCCACCAGCAGAGATTTACCCCGGACAGCTTCAAACTATGGCTACACCTTC.

J is TRBJ1-1 and V is TRBV7-6, with 7 bases identical to TRBD1. This CDR3 has 20 residues. Per the germline V gene, CDR1 is SGHVS and CDR2 is FNYEAQ. With 2 bases clipped from V and 1 base from J, the junction kept 19 bases outside the gene matches. For the CDR3, the DNA is TGTGCCAGCAGCTTATCCCGCGATGGACAGGCGGACTCTCGGAACACTGAAGCTTTCTTT. Protein sequence: CASSLSRDGQADSRNTEAFF.